This record concerns one T cell receptor beta chain sequence. Original analysis: Estimated nucleated cell counts came from reference gene primer amplification. The method was immunoSEQ multiplex PCR; TCRdb's version includes in-frame clones alone and lacks a portion of them. From that table come the V and J calls and clone size; the DNA was used to work out D and trimming. The sample lists 80,000 or so clones, around 90% occurring once. This sample was included in a study of blood T cell repertoires in COVID-19. Study overall: The origin of the acute and convalescent COVID-19 samples was the United States, Italy and Spain. Nucleic acid was either cDNA or gDNA, and it came from T cells, B-cell-depleted T cells, or PBMCs.

This TCR was recovered from a man in his fifties or sixties with acute or convalescent COVID-19. Material for sequencing was peripheral blood.

The CDR3 reads CASGTGRGTTEAFF. In DNA, the CDR3 is TGTGCCTCGGGGACAGGCAGAGGGACGACTGAAGCTTTCTTT. The chain recombines TRBV15 with TRBJ1-1; TRBD1 agrees at 8 bases. The length of the CDR3 is 14 residues. Germline CDR1 and CDR2: LNHNV and YYDKDF (reference sequence). Trimming at V came to 11 bases and at J to 5 bases, leaving 13 bases not matched to a gene.